Listed below are T cell receptor beta chains from one sample, sequenced in a study of control samples from healthy donors and cancer patients. Repertoires were generated with immunoSEQ multiplex PCR, while TCRdb's copy carries only in-frame clones and drops some. The sample carries approximately 9,100 clones, over 75% recorded once. Sequenced sample: PBMCs. All receptors derive from a man between 60 and 70 years old with colorectal cancer. Both conserved end residues are part of each CDR3. D genes are given only for firm matches. A clone size is listed for some rows: how often the clone was seen (once, few, many), or a class if it is expanded.

TRBD1,-,TRBJ2-7,TRBV28,CATVAGDRGTYEQYF,TGTGCCACCGTTGCCGGGGACAGGGGAACCTACGAGCAGTACTTC
TRBD2,-,TRBJ2-7,TRBV5-1,CASSPGTSGGPSYEQYF,TGCGCCAGCAGCCCGGGGACTAGCGGGGGGCCGTCCTACGAGCAGTACTTC
-,-,TRBJ2-1,TRBV7-9,CASSLLSGSYNEQFF,TGTGCCAGCAGCCTACTTTCCGGATCCTACAATGAGCAGTTCTTC
TRBD1,-,TRBJ1-4,TRBV5-1,CASRRDRREKLFF,TGCGCCAGCAGGCGGGACAGACGCGAAAAACTGTTTTTT
-,-,TRBJ1-1,TRBV15,CATSRDLEGLAFF,TGTGCCACCAGCAGAGATCTGGAGGGGCTAGCGTTCTTT
-,-,TRBJ2-3,TRBV6-6,CASVRWGTDTQYF,TGTGCCAGCGTCCGTTGGGGCACAGATACGCAGTATTTT
TRBD1,-,TRBJ1-6,TRBV11-2,CASSPGQGGSPLHF,TGTGCCAGCAGCCCTGGACAGGGAGGCTCACCCCTCCACTTT
-,-,TRBJ1-1,TRBV7-2,CASRKSTVNTEAFF,TGTGCCAGCAGAAAGAGCACAGTGAACACTGAAGCTTTCTTT
-,-,TRBJ1-1,TRBV27,CASSFGRVGGTNTEAFF,TGTGCCAGCAGTTTTGGTCGGGTGGGGGGAACGAACACTGAAGCTTTCTTT
-,few,TRBJ2-5,TRBV28,CASGRTGLLNLETQYF,TGTGCCAGCGGCCGGACCGGGCTCCTAAACCTGGAGACCCAGTACTTC
TRBD1,once,TRBJ2-1,TRBV5-4,CASSAGTASSYNEQFF,TGTGCCAGCAGCGCTGGGACAGCGAGCTCCTACAATGAGCAGTTCTTC
-,-,TRBJ1-2,TRBV29-1,CSAGSFGYTF,TGCAGCGCTGGGTCCTTCGGCTACACCTTC
TRBD1,-,TRBJ2-7,TRBV28,CASSLFGDSGPYEQYF,TGTGCCAGCAGTTTATTTGGGGACAGTGGACCCTACGAGCAGTACTTC
-,-,TRBJ2-7,TRBV29-1,CSVAAGAYEQYF,TGCAGCGTTGCGGCGGGGGCATACGAGCAGTACTTC
-,-,TRBJ2-1,TRBV5-1,CASTRDSYNEQFF,TGCGCCAGCACCCGGGACTCTTACAATGAGCAGTTCTTC
TRBD1,-,TRBJ2-5,TRBV5-4,CASSRGQRNQETQYF,TGTGCCAGCAGCAGGGGACAGCGGAACCAAGAGACCCAGTACTTC
-,-,TRBJ1-1,TRBV5-1,CASSLGGEAFF,TGCGCCAGCAGCTTGGGAGGGGAAGCTTTCTTT
-,-,TRBJ1-5,TRBV5-6,CASSVGGRLGNQPQHF,TGTGCCAGCAGCGTTGGAGGAAGGTTAGGCAATCAGCCCCAGCATTTT
-,-,TRBJ1-2,TRBV5-1,CASSLEVGNYGYTF,TGCGCCAGCAGCTTGGAGGTCGGTAACTATGGCTACACCTTC
TRBD1,-,TRBJ2-7,TRBV5-4,CASSPDRVDEQYF,TGTGCCAGCAGCCCCGACAGGGTTGACGAGCAGTACTTC
-,-,TRBJ2-5,TRBV29-1,CSVADSGPETQYF,TGCAGCGTCGCGGACTCGGGACCGGAGACCCAGTACTTC
-,-,TRBJ2-2,TRBV9,CASSPHLMSGELFF,TGTGCCAGCAGCCCCCATCTGATGAGCGGGGAGCTGTTTTTT
-,few,TRBJ2-7,TRBV7-6,CASSLGSNPSYEQYF,TGTGCCAGCAGCTTAGGGTCTAATCCCTCCTACGAGCAGTACTTC
TRBD1,-,TRBJ1-2,TRBV4-3,CASSQETGIYGYTF,TGCGCCAGCAGCCAAGAGACAGGGATCTATGGCTACACCTTC
-,few,TRBJ1-2,TRBV11-1,CASSLDPEFGGYTF,TGTGCCAGCAGCTTAGATCCGGAGTTCGGTGGCTACACCTTC
-,-,TRBJ2-5,TRBV27,CASSPRGGTQETQYF,TGTGCCAGCAGCCCTCGAGGGGGGACCCAAGAGACCCAGTACTTC
-,-,TRBJ1-1,TRBV4-1,CASSQDHRFTEAFF,TGCGCCAGCAGCCAAGATCACCGGTTCACTGAAGCTTTCTTT
-,-,TRBJ1-1,TRBV2,CASKVVRDYTEAFF,TGTGCCAGCAAGGTAGTCAGAGATTACACTGAAGCTTTCTTT
-,-,TRBJ1-2,TRBV30,CAWSVGGGYGYTF,TGTGCCTGGAGTGTCGGGGGAGGCTATGGCTACACCTTC
-,-,TRBJ2-2,TRBV10-3,CAIRETVDGELFF,TGTGCCATCCGCGAGACAGTGGACGGGGAGCTGTTTTTT
-,-,TRBJ2-4,TRBV6-2/TRBV6-3,CASSYRQAKNIQYF,TGTGCCAGCAGTTACCGACAAGCCAAAAACATTCAGTACTTC
TRBD1,-,TRBJ2-2,TRBV7-3,CASSQGRGQGGELFF,TGTGCCAGCAGCCAGGGCAGGGGGCAAGGAGGGGAGCTGTTTTTT
-,once,TRBJ2-5,TRBV12-5,CASGPGGGGFQETQYF,TGTGCTAGTGGCCCCGGGGGAGGGGGGTTCCAAGAGACCCAGTACTTC
-,few,TRBJ1-1,TRBV27,CASSFIDRNTEAFF,TGTGCCAGCAGCTTTATAGATAGGAACACTGAAGCTTTCTTT
TRBD1,-,TRBJ1-2,TRBV28,CASIRTGRPYGYTF,TGTGCCAGCATCCGGACAGGCAGACCCTATGGCTACACCTTC
-,-,TRBJ1-2,TRBV4-3,CASSQVGRDGYTF,TGCGCCAGCAGCCAAGTTGGCCGGGACGGCTACACCTTC
TRBD1,once,TRBJ1-1,TRBV6-1,CASSEQGANTEAFF,TGTGCCAGCAGTGAACAGGGGGCCAACACTGAAGCTTTCTTT
-,-,TRBJ2-3,TRBV7-2,CASSSPTDTQYF,TGTGCCAGCAGCTCCCCCACAGATACGCAGTATTTT
-,-,TRBJ2-1,TRBV9,CASSVVPLDVGASNYNEQFF,TGTGCCAGCAGCGTAGTCCCCCTCGACGTCGGTGCGTCAAACTATAATGAGCAGTTCTTC
TRBD1,-,TRBJ1-5,TRBV19,CASGQGHNQPQHF,TGTGCCAGCGGACAGGGTCACAATCAGCCCCAGCATTTT
-,-,TRBJ1-4,TRBV19,CASTLHNRREKLFF,TGTGCCAGTACCTTACATAATCGCAGGGAAAAACTGTTTTTT
TRBD2,-,TRBJ2-3,TRBV5-1,CASQAGGRADTQYF,TGCGCCAGCCAAGCGGGGGGGCGGGCAGATACGCAGTATTTT
-,-,TRBJ2-3,TRBV6-1,CASSDEGITQYF,TGTGCCAGCAGTGATGAAGGGATCACGCAGTATTTT
-,-,TRBJ2-7,TRBV4-1,CASSQGIFTYEQYF,TGCGCCAGCAGCCAGGGGATATTCACCTACGAGCAGTACTTC
TRBD1,-,TRBJ1-4,TRBV3-1/TRBV3-2,CASSEQGATNEKLFF,TGTGCCAGCAGTGAACAGGGGGCAACTAATGAAAAACTGTTTTTT
-,-,TRBJ1-5,TRBV28,CASSFAGPRYSNQPQHF,TGTGCCAGCAGTTTTGCGGGGCCTCGCTATAGCAATCAGCCCCAGCATTTT
TRBD1,once,TRBJ2-7,TRBV7-6,CASSLEITGGSEQYF,TGTGCCAGCAGCTTAGAAATAACAGGGGGCTCAGAGCAGTACTTC
-,-,TRBJ1-2,TRBV9,CASSRMGHPNYGYTF,TGTGCCAGCAGCCGCATGGGACATCCCAACTATGGCTACACCTTC
TRBD1,-,TRBJ1-6,TRBV11-2,CASSGLGRGNSPLHF,TGTGCCAGCAGCGGCTTGGGCAGGGGGAATTCACCCCTCCACTTT
-,-,TRBJ1-2,TRBV15,CATSPTYRDGYTF,TGTGCCACCAGCCCAACCTACAGGGACGGCTACACCTTC